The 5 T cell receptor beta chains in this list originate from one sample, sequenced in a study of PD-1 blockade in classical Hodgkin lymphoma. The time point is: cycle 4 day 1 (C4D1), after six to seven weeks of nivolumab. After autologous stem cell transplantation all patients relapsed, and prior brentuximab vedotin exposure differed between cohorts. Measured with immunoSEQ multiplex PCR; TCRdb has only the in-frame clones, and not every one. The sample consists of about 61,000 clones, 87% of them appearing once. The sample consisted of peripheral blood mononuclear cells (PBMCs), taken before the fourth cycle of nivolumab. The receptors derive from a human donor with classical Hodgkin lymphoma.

CDR3 in amino acids: CASSSNRLQTQYF. The CDR3 DNA reads TGTGCCAGTTCGAGCAACCGGCTTCAGACCCAGTACTTC. The genes are TRBV2 and TRBJ2-5; D remains ambiguous. V was shortened by 9 bases and J by 6 bases, with 17 bases between the two germline ends. The CDR3 length is 13 residues. CDR1 is SNHLY, CDR2 FYNNEI, per germline.

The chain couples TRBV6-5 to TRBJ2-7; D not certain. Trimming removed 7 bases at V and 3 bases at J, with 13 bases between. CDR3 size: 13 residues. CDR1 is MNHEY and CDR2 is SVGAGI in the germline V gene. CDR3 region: CASTSPINYEQYF. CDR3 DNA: TGTGCCAGCACCTCGCCTATCAACTACGAGCAGTACTTC.

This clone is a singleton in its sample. CDR3 amino acids: CASRPGGSSSYEQYF. CDR3 sequence (DNA): TGTGCCAGCAGACCCGGGGGTTCTAGCTCCTACGAGCAGTACTTC. This chain connects TRBV6-6 to TRBJ2-7; tentatively, D is TRBD2 (6 bases). Germline-derived CDR1 and CDR2 are MNHNY and SVGAGI (reference sequence). There are 15 residues in the CDR3. V gave up 6 bases and J gave up 0 bases, with 15 bases separating them.

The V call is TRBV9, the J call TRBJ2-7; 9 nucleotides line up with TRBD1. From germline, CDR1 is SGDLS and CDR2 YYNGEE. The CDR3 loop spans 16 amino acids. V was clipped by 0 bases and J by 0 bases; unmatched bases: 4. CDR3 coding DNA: TGTGCCAGCAGCGTAGGGGGGACAGGGTCCTCCTACGAGCAGTACTTC. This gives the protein CASSVGGTGSSYEQYF.

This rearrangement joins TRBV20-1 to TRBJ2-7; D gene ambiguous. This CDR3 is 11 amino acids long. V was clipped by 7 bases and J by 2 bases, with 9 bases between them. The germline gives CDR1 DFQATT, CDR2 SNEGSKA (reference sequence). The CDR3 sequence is CSGRLTYEQYF. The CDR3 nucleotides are TGCAGTGGAAGACTTACCTACGAGCAGTACTTC.